This entry concerns a single T cell receptor (beta chain). Noted time point: after trial treatment. Sample treatment: LDRT plus nivolumab, ipilimumab, low-dose cyclophosphamide and aspirin (RACIN trial). Nivolumab, ipilimumab, aspirin, low-dose cyclophosphamide and low-dose radiotherapy were given to donors. From germline, CDR1 is LGHDT and CDR2 YNNKEL (reference sequence). The ends lost 10 bases at V and 7 bases at J; junction bases unmatched: 3. CDR3 length: 12 amino acids. Gene-specific TRAV and TRBV primers were used for first-strand cDNA, covering alpha and beta chains. For amplifying TCRs, the PCR ran for approximately 18 cycles with Phusion, which was used together with a constant-region primer and the adapter on the V primers. TCRdb reprocessed the reads via MiXCR and lists one record per CDR3 protein. Of just over 90,000 distinct CDR3 sequences in the sample, less than 25% were seen once. The data are from a study of low-dose radiotherapy and immunotherapy resistance in tumors. Study as a whole: Dosing for Cohort 2 consisted of 1 Gy per fraction every two weeks, reaching a total of 13 Gy over 26 weeks. Patients took aspirin (300 mg orally, daily) for four cycles beginning at cycle 1 day 1.

The chain employs TRBV3-1 and TRBJ1-6; 8 nucleotides line up with TRBD1. Specimen: PBMCs, collected after low-dose radiotherapy plus immunotherapy. The receptor's source is a female donor with ovarian cancer. CDR3 bases: TGTGCCACAGGACAGGGAAATTCACCCCTCCACTTT. It specifies CATGQGNSPLHF.